The clone carrying this T cell receptor beta chain showed up just a few times. What it recognizes is unknown. From roughly 400 ng of RNA, a library with molecular barcoded alpha/delta and beta/gamma adaptors was made. TCRdb itself ran the reads through MiXCR, one entry per CDR3 protein. The sample includes over 90,000 distinct CDR3 sequences, approximately 21% seen only once; the top ten take around 10%. Bone marrow was sampled from every patient at the time of active disease. This entry is derived from a study of read filtering for tumor transcriptome and immune sequencing. Study in general: Per sample, TCR-region reads ranged about 3.5 to 11 million by IR-seq, roughly 75 to 1,400 by RNA-seq.

Findings and limits, study-wide: Without single-read clonotypes, shared clonotype proportions correlated more between IR-seq and RNA-seq.

The CDR3 runs 12 residues. V lost 8 bases and J 2 bases, leaving 10 bases between the germline ends. From germline, CDR1 is SNHLY and CDR2 FYNNEI. The chain uses TRBV2 and TRBJ2-7; D unclear. The TCR originated in a donor at least 40 years old with multiple myeloma. Sequencing used a population of CD138-negative cells sorted from bone marrow. The DNA for the CDR3 is TGTGCCAGCGAATATGACACCTACGAGCAGTACTTC. This encodes CASEYDTYEQYF.